This T cell receptor beta chain derives from a study of Tregs in tolerant kidney transplant recipients. About the study: An approximately three-day belatacept mixed lymphocyte reaction, sometimes plus 5-day graft donor restimulation, preceded CD4+CD25+CD127- sorting. Recipient cells were told from donor cells by antibody staining. Findings of the study overall: No direct test of biological reproducibility was done here.

The data were produced by immunoSEQ multiplex PCR, yet TCRdb's version contains in-frame clones alone and is incomplete. The sample lists approximately 45,000 clones, 95% to 96% occurring once. CDR1 is MNHEY and CDR2 is SVGAGI in the germline V gene. This CDR3 comprises 14 residues. Trimming stripped 5 bases from V and 4 bases from J, with 9 bases between. On this clone: Its matching antigen is unknown.

Sequencing was performed on Tregs from blood cultured with allogeneic cells. This receptor was taken from a human donor in good health. This rearrangement joins TRBV6-5 to TRBJ1-6; D may be TRBD1 (5 bases). The CDR3 loop is CASSQRGYNSPLHF. The CDR3, as DNA: TGTGCCAGCAGTCAGAGGGGATATAATTCACCCCTCCACTTT.